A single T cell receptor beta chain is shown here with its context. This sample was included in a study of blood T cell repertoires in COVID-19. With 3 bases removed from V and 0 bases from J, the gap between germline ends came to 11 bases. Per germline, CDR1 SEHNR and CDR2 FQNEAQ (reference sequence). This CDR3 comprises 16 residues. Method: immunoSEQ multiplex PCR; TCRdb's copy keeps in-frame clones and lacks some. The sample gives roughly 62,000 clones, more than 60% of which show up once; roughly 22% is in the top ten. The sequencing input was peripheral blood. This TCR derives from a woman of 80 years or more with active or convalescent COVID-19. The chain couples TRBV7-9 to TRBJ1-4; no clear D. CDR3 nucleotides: TGTGCCAGCAGCTTTAGCGCTTCGACAACTAATGAAAAACTGTTTTTT. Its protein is CASSFSASTTNEKLFF.